This is a list of T cell receptor beta chains from one sample in a study of T cells after yellow fever vaccination. Each CDR3 protein is one row after TCRdb ran MiXCR on the 5' RACE reads. The sample lists hundreds of thousands of distinct CDR3 sequences, 8.5% to 10% occurring once. The input for sequencing was PBMCs, taken on the day of the first yellow fever vaccination. Receptors were obtained from a man aged 18 to 30 who received the YFV17D yellow fever vaccine. Both conserved end residues are part of each CDR3. A D gene is named only where the DNA matches it firmly. The size field is filled for only some rows; it gives once, few, many or a size class.

J	V	size	D	CDR3	DNA
TRBJ2-7	TRBV29-1	NA	NA	CSVEIPGSLYEQYF	TGCAGCGTTGAGATCCCCGGGAGTTTGTACGAGCAGTACTTC
TRBJ2-5	TRBV5-1	few	NA	CASSLESTETQYF	TGCGCCAGCAGCTTGGAGAGTACCGAGACCCAGTACTTC
TRBJ2-1	TRBV27	few	TRBD2	CASSSPGLAGGGYNEQFF	TGTGCCAGCAGTTCTCCGGGACTAGCGGGGGGTGGATACAATGAGCAGTTCTTC
TRBJ1-6	TRBV18	NA	NA	CASSPQGDNSPLHF	TGTGCCAGCTCACCACAGGGTGATAATTCACCCCTCCACTTT
TRBJ1-6	TRBV4-1	NA	NA	CASSQPTESNSPLHF	TGCGCCAGCAGCCAGCCGACAGAATCAAATTCACCCCTCCACTTT
TRBJ2-7	TRBV27	few	TRBD1	CASSSGQGVRAYEQYF	TGTGCCAGCAGTTCCGGACAGGGAGTCAGGGCCTACGAGCAGTACTTC
TRBJ2-1	TRBV4-1	few	TRBD1	CASSPDRGPGNEQFF	TGCGCCAGCAGCCCCGACAGGGGGCCGGGCAATGAGCAGTTCTTC
TRBJ2-7	TRBV20-1	NA	NA	CSAILALPYEQYF	TGCAGTGCTATCTTAGCGCTTCCCTACGAGCAGTACTTC
TRBJ1-1	TRBV3-1	few	NA	CASSLGGARGNTEAFF	TGTGCCAGCAGCCTCGGCGGGGCACGGGGGAACACTGAAGCTTTCTTT
TRBJ2-3	TRBV24-1	many	TRBD1	CATSDWGQGYTDTQYF	TGTGCCACCAGTGATTGGGGACAGGGATACACAGATACGCAGTATTTT
TRBJ1-5	TRBV6-1	few	NA	CASSPQWGNQPQHF	TGTGCCAGCAGTCCCCAGTGGGGCAATCAGCCCCAGCATTTT
TRBJ2-5	TRBV6-5	NA	TRBD2	CASSSSGGSQETQYF	TGTGCCAGCAGTTCTAGCGGGGGATCCCAAGAGACCCAGTACTTC
TRBJ2-1	TRBV4-3	many	NA	CASSLSTGSSYNEQFF	TGCGCCAGCAGCCTGTCCACAGGGAGCTCCTACAATGAGCAGTTCTTC
TRBJ2-5	TRBV7-9	few	NA	CASSFLTETQYF	TGTGCCAGCAGCTTTTTAACAGAGACCCAGTACTTC
TRBJ2-5	TRBV30	NA	TRBD1	CACGQGETQYF	TGTGCCTGTGGACAGGGGGAGACCCAGTACTTC
TRBJ2-7	TRBV6-1	NA	NA	CASSATPSRLSYEQYF	TGTGCCAGCAGTGCCACCCCTTCCCGGCTTTCCTACGAGCAGTACTTC
TRBJ2-5	TRBV5-6	few	TRBD1	CASSLAGQGATETQYF	TGTGCCAGCAGCTTGGCCGGACAGGGGGCTACAGAGACCCAGTACTTC
TRBJ2-7	TRBV7-9	many	TRBD1	CASSPPWLGGNYEQYF	TGTGCCAGCAGCCCCCCATGGTTAGGGGGCAACTACGAGCAGTACTTC
TRBJ2-3	TRBV4-1	few	TRBD2	CASSRGLAEQYF	TGCGCCAGCAGCCGCGGACTAGCGGAACAGTATTTT
TRBJ2-5	TRBV5-1	NA	TRBD1	CASRRTGRQTQYF	TGCGCCAGCAGGAGGACAGGGCGGCAGACCCAGTACTTC
TRBJ2-4	TRBV7-2	few	TRBD2	CASSRLAVVAKNIQYF	TGTGCCAGCAGCAGACTAGCGGTAGTAGCCAAAAACATTCAGTACTTC
TRBJ2-1	TRBV6-6	NA	NA	CASRQGREQFF	TGTGCCAGCAGGCAGGGACGGGAGCAGTTCTTC
TRBJ2-2	TRBV21-1	few	NA	CASPKPGDCHRGELFF	TGTGCCAGCCCCAAACCAGGGGACTGCCATCGCGGGGAGCTGTTTTTT
TRBJ2-3	TRBV7-2	many	NA	CASSLDRSTDTQYF	TGTGCCAGCAGCTTAGACAGGAGCACAGATACGCAGTATTTT
TRBJ2-5	TRBV4-3	NA	NA	CASSQELWGVQETQYF	TGCGCCAGCAGCCAAGAATTATGGGGGGTCCAAGAGACCCAGTACTTC
TRBJ2-3	TRBV14	NA	NA	CASSQTAGANTDTQYF	TGTGCCAGCAGCCAAACCGCAGGGGCTAACACAGATACGCAGTATTTT
TRBJ2-2	TRBV10-3	many	NA	CAISGEPTGELFF	TGTGCCATCAGTGGGGAACCCACCGGGGAGCTGTTTTTT
TRBJ1-4	TRBV20-1	few	NA	CSARDSSGPSTNEKLFF	TGCAGTGCTAGAGATTCATCTGGACCCTCAACTAATGAAAAACTGTTTTTT
TRBJ1-1	TRBV5-1	many	NA	CATRTAPNTEAFF	TGCGCCACCAGGACGGCTCCGAACACTGAAGCTTTCTTT
TRBJ2-1	TRBV24-1	many	NA	CATSDLRHNEQFF	TGTGCCACCAGTGATTTGCGCCACAATGAGCAGTTCTTC
TRBJ2-5	TRBV7-2	NA	TRBD2	CASSAGGGRETQYF	TGTGCCAGCAGCGCGGGGGGGGGCCGGGAGACCCAGTACTTC
TRBJ2-3	TRBV12-3/TRBV12-4	NA	TRBD1	CASSLNRGLTDTQYF	TGTGCCAGCAGCCTAAACAGGGGGCTTACAGATACGCAGTATTTT
TRBJ2-1	TRBV6-5	NA	NA	CASSDPNNEQFF	TGTGCCAGCAGTGACCCTAACAATGAGCAGTTCTTC
TRBJ2-3	TRBV6-5	NA	NA	CASSYKDHTDTQYF	TGTGCCAGCAGTTACAAGGACCATACAGATACGCAGTATTTT
TRBJ2-1	TRBV10-3	many	NA	CAISHTDPNNEQFF	TGTGCCATCAGTCACACCGACCCGAACAATGAGCAGTTCTTC
TRBJ1-1	TRBV25-1	NA	TRBD1	CASSDQGQGGPEAFF	TGTGCCAGCAGTGACCAAGGACAGGGAGGCCCTGAAGCTTTCTTT
TRBJ2-5	TRBV19	NA	NA	CASSPGDKETQYF	TGTGCCAGTAGTCCGGGGGACAAAGAGACCCAGTACTTC
TRBJ1-6	TRBV7-2	NA	NA	CASLGTDNSPLHF	TGTGCCAGCCTCGGGACCGATAATTCACCCCTCCACTTT
TRBJ1-2	TRBV20-1	NA	NA	CSARDRYQTGTYGYTF	TGCAGTGCTAGAGATCGTTACCAAACAGGCACCTATGGCTACACCTTC
TRBJ2-1	TRBV4-2	NA	NA	CASSQEDYNEQFF	TGTGCCAGCAGCCAAGAGGATTACAATGAGCAGTTCTTC
TRBJ2-6	TRBV5-1	NA	NA	CASSFFATHNSGANVLTF	TGCGCCAGCAGCTTCTTCGCCACACACAACTCTGGGGCCAACGTCCTGACTTTC
TRBJ2-3	TRBV7-8	NA	TRBD2	CASSLDGAGGIGTDTQYF	TGTGCCAGCAGCTTAGATGGGGCGGGGGGCATCGGCACAGATACGCAGTATTTT
TRBJ2-1	TRBV3-1	few	NA	CASSPLIGGSQHEQFF	TGTGCCAGCAGCCCTTTAATTGGAGGTAGCCAGCATGAGCAGTTCTTC
TRBJ1-1	TRBV12-3/TRBV12-4	many	NA	CASIPIRGGAFF	TGTGCCAGCATCCCTATCAGGGGAGGAGCTTTCTTT
TRBJ2-2	TRBV28	NA	NA	CASSLSRGAGELFF	TGTGCCAGCAGTTTATCCCGGGGCGCCGGGGAGCTGTTTTTT
TRBJ1-6	TRBV7-9	few	NA	CASRGLSQYDSPLHF	TGTGCCAGCAGGGGACTTTCGCAGTACGATTCACCCCTCCACTTT
TRBJ1-6	TRBV5-6	few	TRBD1	CASSLDRGHYNSPLHF	TGTGCCAGCAGCTTGGACAGGGGGCATTATAATTCACCCCTCCACTTT
TRBJ1-1	TRBV5-1	few	NA	CASSLITPRSNTEAFF	TGCGCCAGCAGCTTGATTACGCCCAGGAGTAACACTGAAGCTTTCTTT
TRBJ2-3	TRBV5-1	NA	NA	CASSLEQGPRTDTQYF	TGCGCCAGCAGCTTGGAACAAGGCCCCCGCACAGATACGCAGTATTTT
TRBJ2-1	TRBV5-4	few	TRBD2	CASSETSGGVVGQFF	TGTGCCAGCAGCGAGACTAGCGGGGGGGTAGTGGGGCAGTTCTTC
TRBJ2-5	TRBV12-5	few	TRBD1	CASGPGTGGIVEETQYF	TGTGCTAGTGGTCCAGGGACAGGGGGCATCGTAGAAGAGACCCAGTACTTC
TRBJ1-1	TRBV9	few	TRBD1	CASSANPGGNTEAFF	TGTGCCAGCAGCGCGAACCCAGGGGGCAACACTGAAGCTTTCTTT
TRBJ2-3	TRBV19	few	TRBD1	CASSFPPGQGTDTQYF	TGTGCCAGTAGTTTCCCTCCGGGACAGGGAACAGATACGCAGTATTTT
TRBJ2-6	TRBV12-3/TRBV12-4	many	TRBD1	CASRQGTAGANVLTF	TGTGCCAGCAGGCAAGGGACAGCTGGGGCCAACGTCCTGACTTTC
TRBJ1-6	TRBV6-6	many	NA	CASGQDSSPLHF	TGTGCCAGCGGCCAGGATAGTTCACCCCTCCACTTT
TRBJ2-5	TRBV20-1	NA	NA	CSAWRPPRPQYF	TGCAGTGCCTGGCGCCCCCCAAGGCCCCAGTACTTC
TRBJ1-4	TRBV5-4	NA	TRBD1	CASSLVGTADEKLFF	TGTGCCAGCAGCTTGGTGGGGACAGCAGATGAAAAACTGTTTTTT
TRBJ1-2	TRBV29-1	NA	NA	CSVVGYLDYGYTF	TGCAGCGTCGTGGGGTATCTAGACTATGGCTACACCTTC
TRBJ2-5	TRBV18	many	NA	CASSPQGSETQYF	TGTGCCAGCTCACCTCAGGGCTCGGAGACCCAGTACTTC